These 18 T cell receptor beta chains came from one sample sequenced in a study of blood T cell repertoires in COVID-19. Clones were read by immunoSEQ multiplex PCR, and TCRdb kept only the in-frame ones, dropping some. The sample has 130,000 or so clones, approximately 84% seen once. Material for sequencing was peripheral blood. The receptors stem from an elderly woman with acute or convalescent COVID-19.

V usage is TRBV9 and J usage is TRBJ2-7; D remains unclear. The V gene's germline CDR1 is SGDLS and CDR2 YYNGEE. This CDR3 is 14 amino acids long. Deletions cut 4 bases from V and 1 base from J, with 12 bases between. For the CDR3, the DNA is TGTGCCAGCAGCCCAGGCCCAGATTCCTACGAGCAGTACTTC. It is translated as CASSPGPDSYEQYF.

The chain uses TRBV7-2 and TRBJ1-6; D may be TRBD1 (5 bases). Germline values: CDR1 SGHTA, CDR2 FQGNSA. The CDR3 consists of 13 residues. V was clipped by 9 bases and J by 4 bases, with 10 bases between them. In DNA, the CDR3 is TGTGCCAGTTCACAGGTGTATAATTCACCCCTCCACTTT. It yields the protein CASSQVYNSPLHF.

V is TRBV7-2 and J is TRBJ1-2; TRBD1 aligns across 10 bases. CDR3 length equals 18 residues. V dropped 4 bases and J dropped 5; count of bases not matched to a gene: 16. Per the germline V gene, CDR1 is SGHTA and CDR2 is FQGNSA. The CDR3: CASSSFTRTGTGDYGYTF. DNA of the CDR3: TGTGCCAGCAGCTCCTTTACGCGGACCGGGACAGGGGATTATGGCTACACCTTC. The whole variable domain, remainder taken from reference TRBV7-2 and TRBJ1-2, is GAGVSQSPSNKVTEKGKDVELRCDPISGHTALYWYRQSLGQGLEFLIYFQGNSAPDKSGLPSDRFSAERTGGSVSTLTIQRTQQEDSAVYLCASSSFTRTGTGDYGYTFGSGTRLTVV.

The chain employs TRBV18 and TRBJ2-2; 7 positions agree with TRBD2. The ends lost 1 base at V and 4 bases at J; junction bases unmatched: 9. The CDR3 consists of 17 residues. CDR1 and CDR2 from the germline V gene are KGHSH and LQKENI. The CDR3 coding sequence is TGTGCCAGCTCACCACTAATCGCGGGAGTTAGCACCGGGGAGCTGTTTTTT. Translating it yields CASSPLIAGVSTGELFF.

In this sample, this clone turned up a few times. This chain connects TRBV12-3 or TRBV12-4 to TRBJ1-3; D call uncertain. This CDR3 is built from 13 residues. V lost 6 bases and J 0 bases, leaving 6 bases between the germline ends. In nucleotides, the CDR3 is TGTGCCAGCAGGACTTCCTCTGGAAACACCATATATTTT. It codes for CASRTSSGNTIYF.

The table lists this clone with a count of one. The rearrangement links TRBV5-6 to TRBJ2-1, with 15 bases fitting TRBD2. The CDR3 consists of 14 residues. J lost 12 bases, V lost 4 bases, and 5 bases had no gene match. Germline CDR1 reads SGHDT; CDR2 reads YYEEEE. The CDR3 is CASSQPGLAGGQFF. The CDR3 region has the DNA TGTGCCAGCAGCCAGCCGGGACTAGCGGGAGGGCAGTTCTTC. Based on the CDR3 plus reference TRBV5-6 and TRBJ2-1, the full variable domain is DAGVTQSPTHLIKTRGQQVTLRCSPKSGHDTVSWYQQALGQGPQFIFQYYEEEERQRGNFPDRFSGHQFPNYSSELNVNALLLGDSALYLCASSQPGLAGGQFFGPGTRLTVL.

This chain uses TRBV6-5 with TRBJ2-7, with 7 bases lining up with TRBD2. V gave up 0 bases and J gave up 4 bases; unmatched junction bases: 6. CDR1 MNHEY and CDR2 SVGAGI come from the germline V gene. This CDR3 contains 15 residues. CDR3 loop: CASSYSGTTSYEQYF. The CDR3 nucleotides read TGTGCCAGCAGTTACTCCGGGACTACTTCGTACGAGCAGTACTTC.

This clone came up once. This chain joins TRBV6-5 and TRBJ2-1; D is unclear. The CDR3 runs 16 residues. Germline CDR1 and CDR2: MNHEY and SVGAGI. V was cut by 2 bases and J by 0 bases, with 11 bases left in between. The CDR3 spells CASSYRWRNSYNEQFF. For the CDR3, the DNA is TGTGCCAGCAGTTACAGGTGGCGGAACTCCTACAATGAGCAGTTCTTC.

The table lists this clone with a few counts. This chain joins TRBV4-3 and TRBJ2-6, with D tentatively TRBD1 (6 bases). Germline values: CDR1 LGHNA, CDR2 YSLEER. CDR3 size: 17 residues. The V and J ends lost 5 bases and 4 bases respectively, with 18 bases between them. CDR3 nucleotide sequence: TGCGCCAGCAGCTCCCTACCCCCAGGGGCCGGGGCCAACGTCCTGACTTTC. This codes for CASSSLPPGAGANVLTF.

This clone was recorded a few times. This chain joins TRBV5-6 and TRBJ2-4; tentatively, D is TRBD1 (6 bases). This CDR3 is built from 14 residues. Germline assignment: CDR1 SGHDT and CDR2 YYEEEE. The V and J ends lost 0 bases and 6 bases respectively, with 10 bases between them. This CDR3 is CASSLAGVPNIQYF. The CDR3 DNA follows: TGTGCCAGCAGCTTGGCAGGGGTCCCAAACATTCAGTACTTC.

In the case of this clone: In the same sample, other DNA sequences code for this CDR3. The chain is built from TRBV10-1 and TRBJ1-2, with D possibly being TRBD1 (6 bases). Germline V gene sequence: CDR1 WNHNN, CDR2 SYGVQD (reference sequence). CDR3 length: 13 amino acids. V was shortened by 6 bases and J by 2 bases, with 10 bases between the two germline ends. The CDR3 loop reads CASSPTGNYGYTF. CDR3 sequence (DNA): TGCGCCAGCAGCCCGACAGGCAACTATGGCTACACCTTC.

This rearrangement joins TRBV7-9 to TRBJ2-7; 7 bases are a match to TRBD1. This CDR3 comprises 13 residues. Germline V gene sequence: CDR1 SEHNR, CDR2 FQNEAQ (reference sequence). V dropped 5 bases and J dropped 3; count of bases not matched to a gene: 4. CDR3 in amino acids: CASSRDRDYEQYF. The CDR3 DNA is TGTGCCAGCAGCCGGGACAGAGACTACGAGCAGTACTTC.

The chain is built from TRBV21-1 and TRBJ2-1; the table assigns TRBD2, which was not confirmed against the DNA. TRBV21-1 is a documented pseudogene. The CDR3 is 17 amino acids. For the CDR3, the DNA is TGTGCCAGCAGCCCCTCGGGACTAGCGCCCCCCTACAATGAGCAGTTCTTC. Residues: CASSPSGLAPPYNEQFF.

The genes are TRBV6-5 and TRBJ1-4; no clear D gene. The CDR3 loop spans 14 amino acids. The germline V gene encodes CDR1 MNHEY and CDR2 SVGAGI. The V and J ends lost 5 bases and 0 bases respectively, with 7 bases between them. CDR3 protein: CASSSTATNEKLFF. The CDR3 bases are TGTGCCAGCAGTAGCACTGCAACTAATGAAAAACTGTTTTTT.

The chain employs TRBV6-2 or TRBV6-3 and TRBJ1-2, with no clear D. V was cut by 2 bases and J by 4 bases, with 20 bases left in between. The CDR3 has 17 residues. Germline CDR1 is MNHEY and CDR2 is SVGEGT. The CDR3 loop is CASSYQPMGGSGYGYTF. CDR3 sequence (DNA): TGTGCCAGCAGTTACCAACCGATGGGAGGGTCGGGCTATGGCTACACCTTC.

This clone was seen a few times. This sequence joins TRBV2 and TRBJ2-7; TRBD2 matches 11 bases. The CDR3 covers 13 residues. The trim removed 6 bases at V and 6 bases at J, leaving 4 bases unmatched. Looked up from germline, CDR1 is SNHLY and CDR2 is FYNNEI. In DNA, the CDR3 is TGTGCCAGCAGGCTAGCGGGAGGTGCCGAGCAGTACTTC. It translates to CASRLAGGAEQYF.

V is TRBV7-2 and J is TRBJ2-1; D uncertain. Germline V gene sequence: CDR1 SGHTA, CDR2 FQGNSA. The CDR3 consists of 14 residues. The V gene lost 1 base and the J gene lost 5 bases, with 9 bases spanning the gap. CDR3 in amino acids: CASSLVSFDNEQFF. The CDR3 coding sequence is TGTGCCAGCAGCTTAGTGAGCTTCGACAATGAGCAGTTCTTC. The full variable domain, its missing parts supplied by reference TRBV7-2 and TRBJ2-1, is GAGVSQSPSNKVTEKGKDVELRCDPISGHTALYWYRQSLGQGLEFLIYFQGNSAPDKSGLPSDRFSAERTGGSVSTLTIQRTQQEDSAVYLCASSLVSFDNEQFFGPGTRLTVL.

The J gene is TRBJ1-5, the V gene TRBV6-1; no clear D. CDR3 size: 15 residues. Per germline, CDR1 MNHNS and CDR2 SASEGT. The V and J ends lost 0 bases and 0 bases respectively, with 6 bases between them. The CDR3 DNA reads TGTGCCAGCAGTGAAGCGCGGGTTAGCAATCAGCCCCAGCATTTT. Its translation is CASSEARVSNQPQHF.